The present TCR beta chain was sequenced within a study of CD8+ T cells in alopecia areata. Looking at the study overall: Severity in treated patients was scored by percentage of scalp area affected. Study results and limitations: Scalp clonality, together with expanded CD8+ clones among the top 100, fell significantly with tofacitinib.

V shed 0 bases and J shed 6 bases, with 12 bases lying between them. The CDR3 is 15 residues long. Germline V gene lookup returns CDR1 SEHNR and CDR2 FQNEAQ (reference sequence). The sequencing template was cDNA reverse transcribed from extracted RNA. This table comes from immunoSEQ multiplex PCR, and its TCRdb copy is limited to in-frame clones, with some not included. The sample holds 130,000 to 150,000 clones, roughly four fifths seen once. For this clone: Its matching antigen is unknown.

Treatment indicated: oral pan-JAK inhibitor, 5-10 mg twice daily. The sequence came from a human donor with alopecia areata. V and J are TRBV7-9 and TRBJ2-1; D remains unclear. The specimen was CD8+ T cells sorted from blood, collected at week 4, from a patient treated with tofacitinib. This CDR3 reads CASSLAVSETNEQFF. The CDR3 region has the DNA TGTGCCAGCAGCTTAGCTGTCTCCGAAACCAATGAGCAGTTCTTC.